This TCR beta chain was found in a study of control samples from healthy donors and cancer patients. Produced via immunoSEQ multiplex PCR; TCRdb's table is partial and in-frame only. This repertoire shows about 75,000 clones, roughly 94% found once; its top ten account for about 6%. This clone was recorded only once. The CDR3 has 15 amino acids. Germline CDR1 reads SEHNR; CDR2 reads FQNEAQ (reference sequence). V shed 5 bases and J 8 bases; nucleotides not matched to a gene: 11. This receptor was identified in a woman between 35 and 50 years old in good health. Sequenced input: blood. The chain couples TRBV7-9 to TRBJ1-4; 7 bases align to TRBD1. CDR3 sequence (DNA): TGTGCCAGCAGCGGGCAGGGGGGATCGGGAGAAAAACTGTTTTTT. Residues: CASSGQGGSGEKLFF.